This T cell receptor (beta chain) was sequenced in a study of tumor-infiltrating lymphocytes in primary liver carcinoma. Looked up from germline, CDR1 is KGHDR and CDR2 is SFDVKD. The CDR3 runs 13 residues. Scientists recovered RNA and DNA together from roughly 18-30 mg of unsorted bulk tissue. About this clonotype itself: The junction does not match germline at one end; this may be a read error.

Starting material of 450 to 500 ng total RNA yielded TCR beta cDNA via a constant-region primer. Sequencing libraries for TCR beta derived from three nested multiplex PCR rounds that used slightly modified ARM-PCR. With TRBV1-TRBV30 forward primers and a C-beta reverse primer, the first two PCR rounds were run for 10 to 11 cycles each. Using its own MiXCR run on the multiplex PCR reads, TCRdb lists one record per CDR3 protein. The sample has about 200,000 distinct CDR3 sequences, around 81% seen once. This TCR derives from a man aged 40-50 years with primary liver carcinoma and hepatitis B virus infection. Sequencing was carried out using tumor tissue from primary liver carcinoma. V usage is TRBV24-1 and J usage is TRBJ2-7; D not certain. The CDR3 DNA reads as TGTGCCACCAACTCGGCGGCGGCCTACGAGCGGTACTTC. Encoded protein: CATNSAAAYERYF.